The next 16 T cell receptor beta chains were all read from a single sample in a study of read filtering for tumor transcriptome and immune sequencing. This library used about 400 ng RNA and molecular barcoded adaptors spanning alpha/delta and beta/gamma chains. Each CDR3 protein gets one entry after TCRdb re-called the reads with MiXCR. The sample comprises more than 100,000 distinct CDR3 sequences, approximately 13% of which are singletons, and 8.4% rests with the top ten. The source material was a population of CD138-negative cells sorted from bone marrow. The receptors shown here come from a donor at least 40 years old with multiple myeloma.

This clonotype was seen ten or more times. J is TRBJ1-2 and V is TRBV2, with D possibly matching TRBD1 (5 bases). CDR1 and CDR2 from the germline V gene are SNHLY and FYNNEI. Trimming took off 10 bases at V and 3 bases at J, with 9 bases between the two ends. CDR3 size: 11 residues. The CDR3 spells CAIQQDYGYTF. The CDR3 DNA is TGTGCCATACAACAGGACTATGGCTACACCTTC.

At least ten counts were recorded for this clonotype. The rearrangement links TRBV4-1 to TRBJ2-1, with 10 positions matching TRBD2. CDR1 is MGHRA and CDR2 is YSYEKL in the germline V gene. CDR3 length: 16 amino acids. Trimming took 1 base from V and 5 from J; bases not matched to a gene: 5. CDR3 in amino acids: CASSQVAGGRDNEQFF. CDR3 nucleotides: TGCGCCAGCAGCCAAGTAGCGGGAGGACGGGACAATGAGCAGTTCTTC.

This clonotype was seen ten or more times. The V and J genes are TRBV19 and TRBJ2-1; tentatively, D is TRBD1 (6 bases). Trimming removed 5 bases from V and 8 bases from J, with 13 bases in between. This CDR3 is 13 amino acids long. Germline assignment: CDR1 LNHDA and CDR2 SQIVND (reference sequence). As DNA, the CDR3 is TGTGCCAGTAGTCTCCGGGACAAATATGAGCAGTTCTTC. Its translation is CASSLRDKYEQFF.

This clonotype has a count of ten or more. The chain uses TRBV9 and TRBJ2-3; unclear D gene. V lost 0 bases and J 5 bases, leaving 4 bases between the germline ends. From germline, CDR1 is SGDLS and CDR2 YYNGEE. This CDR3 contains 12 residues. The DNA of the CDR3 is TGTGCCAGCAGCGTAGATGTAGATACGCAGTATTTT. Its translation is CASSVDVDTQYF.

This clonotype was seen ten or more times. The CDR3 protein is CSAKRGHNNEQFF. As DNA, the CDR3 is TGCAGTGCAAAACGGGGGCACAACAATGAGCAGTTCTTC. The gene calls are TRBV20-1 and TRBJ2-1, with D possibly being TRBD1 or TRBD2 (6 bases each). V lost 6 bases, J lost 5 bases, and 14 bases lay in between. In germline, CDR1 is DFQATT, CDR2 SNEGSKA (reference sequence). There are 13 residues in the CDR3.

This clonotype was detected only a few times. Just one base apart from a much larger clone, this may be a read error. This rearrangement joins TRBV19 to TRBJ2-1; 7 positions match TRBD2. Germline assignment: CDR1 LNHDA and CDR2 SQIVND (reference sequence). CDR3 size: 14 residues. V shed 4 bases and J 8 bases; nucleotides not matched to a gene: 8. The CDR3 here is CASSRASGNDEQFF. The CDR3 nucleotides read TGTGCCAGTAGTAGGGCTAGCGGAAACGATGAGCAGTTCTTC.

This clonotype came up many times. V usage is TRBV20-1 and J usage is TRBJ2-7, with D hard to call. Germline lookup yields CDR1 DFQATT and CDR2 SNEGSKA (reference sequence). The CDR3 length is 13 residues. Trimming stripped 0 bases from V and 5 bases from J, with 11 bases between. The CDR3 region has the DNA TGCAGTGCTAGAGATTCGAGGAACCACGAGCAGTACTTC. Protein: CSARDSRNHEQYF.

This clonotype has just a few counts. The chain joins TRBV7-9 to TRBJ1-3, with D possibly being TRBD1 (5 bases). This CDR3 is built from 15 residues. Trimming left V 5 bases short and J 9 bases short, with 20 bases between. Germline lookup yields CDR1 SEHNR and CDR2 FQNEAQ (reference sequence). The CDR3 region is CASSRGRDGDFTIYF. CDR3 nucleotides: TGTGCCAGCAGCCGAGGGAGGGACGGGGACTTCACCATATATTTT. The variable domain in full, with the rest retrieved from reference TRBV7-9 and TRBJ1-3, is DTGVSQNPRHKITKRGQNVTFRCDPISEHNRLYWYRQTLGQGPEFLTYFQNEAQLEKSRLLSDRFSAERPKGSFSTLEIQRTEQGDSAMYLCASSRGRDGDFTIYFGEGSWLTVV.

This clonotype was detected ten times or more. The chain has TRBV6-5 and TRBJ1-1, with D possibly matching TRBD1 (5 bases). Trimming shortened V by 4 bases and J by 5 bases, and 14 bases separated the two germline ends. Germline CDR1 and CDR2: MNHEY and SVGAGI. The CDR3 runs to 14 residues. CDR3 sequence: CASSWGLLGTEAFF. In nucleotides, the CDR3 is TGTGCCAGCAGTTGGGGCCTTCTAGGAACTGAAGCTTTCTTT.

This clonotype was counted at least ten times. An end of the junction differs from the germline gene, which may be a read error. V gene TRBV15 combines with J gene TRBJ1-2; no firm D call. CDR3 length: 12 residues. CDR1 and CDR2 from the germline V gene are LNHNV and YYDKDF (reference sequence). The CDR3: CATSRDRDPRAF. For the CDR3, the DNA is TGTGCCACCAGCAGAGATCGTGACCCTCGCGCCTTC.

This clonotype has a count of ten or more. The chain uses TRBV5-1 and TRBJ2-5, with TRBD1 as a possible D gene (6 bases). Trimming removed 3 bases at V and 4 bases at J, with 13 bases between. The CDR3 sequence is 14 residues long. Germline CDR1 reads SGHRS; CDR2 reads YFSETQ. CDR3 sequence: CASSSRQVGETQYF. The CDR3 DNA follows: TGCGCCAGCAGCTCTCGACAGGTTGGAGAGACCCAGTACTTC.

Many counts were recorded for this clonotype. V is TRBV5-1 and J is TRBJ2-2, with D maybe TRBD1 (5 bases). Looked up from germline, CDR1 is SGHRS and CDR2 is YFSETQ. The CDR3 sequence is 15 residues long. Trimming took off 1 base at V and 6 bases at J, with 13 bases between the two ends. The CDR3 reads CASSLTVGQAGELFF. The CDR3 nucleotides read TGCGCCAGCAGCTTGACGGTGGGGCAGGCCGGGGAGCTGTTTTTT.

This clonotype was counted only a few times. The CDR3 coding sequence is TGTGCCAGCAGTTACTCGGTCGGAGACAGGAACACTGAAGCTTTCTTT. Residues: CASSYSVGDRNTEAFF. The chain combines TRBV6-2 or TRBV6-3 with TRBJ1-1, with D perhaps TRBD1 (5 bases). This CDR3 has 16 amino acids. The V end lost 0 bases, the J end lost 1 base, and 12 bases lay between the germline ends. In germline, CDR1 is MNHEY, CDR2 SVGEGT.

This clonotype was seen repeatedly, ten times or more. The chain is built from TRBV7-3 and TRBJ2-3; D not resolved. The V and J ends lost 0 bases and 5 bases respectively, with 12 bases between them. CDR3 length equals 15 residues. CDR1 is SGHTA, CDR2 FQGTGA, per germline. In DNA, the CDR3 is TGTGCCAGCAGCTTAACGGGTACCAGTGGAGATACGCAGTATTTT. Encoded protein: CASSLTGTSGDTQYF.

On this clonotype: A much larger clone differs by one base, so this may be a read error. The chain recombines TRBV12-3 or TRBV12-4 with TRBJ2-7, with D possibly matching TRBD1 (6 bases). This CDR3 spans 16 amino acids. The CDR3 DNA reads TGTGCCAGCAGTCCCCGTAGTAGGGCAGGGGCCTACGAGCAGCACTTC. Translating gives CASSPRSRAGAYEQHF.

The chain couples TRBV24-1 to TRBJ2-5; D ambiguous. V was clipped by 3 bases and J by 3 bases, with 13 bases between them. The CDR3 has 15 residues. Looked up from germline, CDR1 is KGHDR and CDR2 is SFDVKD. CDR3 sequence (DNA): TGTGCCACCAGTGATCCCCCTGGAACAAAAGAGACCCAGTACTTC. It codes for CATSDPPGTKETQYF.